These 14 T cell receptor beta chains originate from one sample sequenced in a study of blood T cell repertoires in COVID-19 (dated by TCRdb to about 2020). Library creation used the immunoSEQ multiplex PCR assay. TCRdb carries this immuneACCESS record with in-frame sequences only. Its versions omit some clonotypes, under half of them owing to an unresolved V gene in the studies checked, with the rest unexplained. The sample table shows around 140,000 clones, and roughly 90% are seen once. The top ten clonotypes cover under 4.5% of the sample. Specimen: PBMCs or T cells enriched from blood (not recorded which). These receptors were taken from a man aged 45-60 years who had recovered from COVID-19.

The V and J genes are TRBV5-4 and TRBJ2-3; 7 bases map to TRBD1. The germline CDR1 and CDR2 sequences are SGHNT and YYREEE (reference sequence). The V gene end was trimmed by 4 bases and the J gene end by 0 bases; junction bases not matched to a gene: 5. The CDR3 has 15 residues. CDR3 DNA: TGTGCCAGCAGCGTGAGACAGGGTAGCACAGATACGCAGTATTTT. It translates to CASSVRQGSTDTQYF. Full variable domain (rest looked up from reference TRBV5-4 and TRBJ2-3): ETGVTQSPTHLIKTRGQQVTLRCSSQSGHNTVSWYQQALGQGPQFIFQYYREEENGRGNFPPRFSGLQFPNYSSELNVNALELDDSALYLCASSVRQGSTDTQYFGPGTRLTVL.

The chain has TRBV7-2 and TRBJ1-2, with D perhaps matching TRBD1 (5 bases). This CDR3 has 15 amino acids. Germline values: CDR1 SGHTA, CDR2 FQGNSA. The V gene lost 1 base and the J gene lost 2 bases, with 11 bases spanning the gap. CDR3 amino acids: CASSLVGQGNYGYTF. CDR3 nucleotides: TGTGCCAGCAGCTTAGTAGGTCAGGGCAACTATGGCTACACCTTC.

CDR3 coding DNA: TGCAGCGTTGTCGCGCGGCAGTTGAACACTGAAGCTTTCTTT. It encodes CSVVARQLNTEAFF. J is TRBJ1-1 and V is TRBV29-1; D gene uncertain. Germline V gives CDR1 SQVTM, CDR2 ANQGSEA. The CDR3 consists of 14 residues. Trimming left V 4 bases short and J 0 bases short, with 12 bases between. Together with reference TRBV29-1 and TRBJ1-1, the CDR3 gives the full variable domain: SAVISQKPSRDICQRGTSLTIQCQVDSQVTMMFWYRQQPGQSLTLIATANQGSEATYESGFVIDKFPISRPNLTFSTLTVSNMSPEDSSIYLCSVVARQLNTEAFFGQGTRLTVV.

The gene calls are TRBV19 and TRBJ2-1, with 7 bases lining up with TRBD2. The CDR3 length is 14 residues. Trimming took 6 bases from V and 3 from J; bases not matched to a gene: 5. In germline, CDR1 is LNHDA, CDR2 SQIVND (reference sequence). CDR3 sequence (DNA): TGTGCCAGTAGCCTAGCGGAATACTACAATGAGCAGTTCTTC. Its translation is CASSLAEYYNEQFF.

The V and J genes are TRBV28 and TRBJ1-3; D is possibly TRBD1 (6 bases). Germline-derived CDR1 and CDR2 are MDHEN and SYDVKM. The length of the CDR3 is 17 residues. V was cut by 6 bases and J by 0 bases, with 18 bases left in between. The CDR3: CASSQAGTQHSGNTIYF. The CDR3 nucleotides are TGTGCCAGCAGCCAGGCCGGGACACAGCACTCTGGAAACACCATATATTTT.

V is TRBV7-2 and J is TRBJ2-1, with D unresolved. V dropped 1 base and J dropped 12 bases, with 10 bases sitting between them. The CDR3 spans 12 residues. The germline CDR1 and CDR2 sequences are SGHTA and FQGNSA. In nucleotides, the CDR3 is TGTGCCAGCAGCTTAGTGAATGTGGCGCAGTTCTTC. As protein: CASSLVNVAQFF.

The chain is built from TRBV28 and TRBJ2-3, with no clear D. CDR1 and CDR2 (germline): MDHEN, SYDVKM. CDR3 length equals 13 residues. V lost 3 bases and J 8 bases, leaving 12 bases between the germline ends. CDR3 loop: CASSLSNPPTQYF. CDR3 nucleotides: TGTGCCAGCAGTTTGTCTAATCCCCCTACGCAGTATTTT.

The CDR3: CAWSVQGGAFF. CDR3 coding DNA: TGTGCCTGGAGTGTGCAGGGCGGAGCTTTCTTT. The chain couples TRBV30 to TRBJ1-1; tentative D call: TRBD1 (5 bases). Germline CDR1 reads GTSNPN; CDR2 reads SVGIG (reference sequence). V was clipped by 0 bases and J by 10 bases, with 9 bases between them. The CDR3 has 11 amino acids. The whole variable domain, remainder taken from reference TRBV30 and TRBJ1-1, is SQTIHQWPATLVQPVGSPLSLECTVEGTSNPNLYWYRQAAGRGLQLLFYSVGIGQISSEVPQNLSASRPQDRQFILSSKKLLLSDSGFYLCAWSVQGGAFFGQGTRLTVV.

This rearrangement joins TRBV11-3 to TRBJ2-2; D might be TRBD1 (5 bases). Germline CDR1 SGHNT, CDR2 YENEEA. The CDR3 is 18 amino acids. Trimming left V 5 bases short and J 6 bases short, with 25 bases between. The CDR3 sequence: CASSPGPPLAGSAGELFF. The CDR3, as DNA: TGTGCCAGCAGCCCTGGGCCCCCATTGGCAGGGTCCGCCGGGGAGCTGTTTTTT.

The chain links TRBV20-1 to TRBJ2-7; TRBD1 is a possible D gene (6 bases). Germline V CDR1 and CDR2: DFQATT, SNEGSKA (reference sequence). CDR3 size: 11 residues. Trimming took 3 bases from V and 9 from J, leaving 12 bases between them. CDR3 residues: CSASTGYGQYV. The CDR3 region has the DNA TGCAGTGCTAGCACAGGGTATGGGCAGTACGTC.

This chain connects TRBV27 to TRBJ2-7; 9 nucleotides line up with TRBD2. After removal of 5 bases from V and 4 bases from J, the junction contained 12 bases not matched to a gene. CDR1 MNHEY and CDR2 SMNVEV come from the germline V gene (reference sequence). The CDR3 has 16 amino acids. DNA of the CDR3: TGTGCCAGCAGTCCCCTCTTGTGGCGGGAGGGTTACGAGCAGTACTTC. Translating it yields CASSPLLWREGYEQYF.

The chain is built from TRBV27 and TRBJ2-1; TRBD1 agrees at 7 bases. There are 14 residues in the CDR3. V lost 5 bases to trimming and J lost 5 bases; unmatched junction nucleotides: 6. The germline V gene encodes CDR1 MNHEY and CDR2 SMNVEV (reference sequence). CDR3 DNA sequence: TGTGCCAGCAGTCGGTGGGACAGAGACAATGAGCAGTTCTTC. This translates into CASSRWDRDNEQFF.

This chain links TRBV30 with TRBJ1-4; no clear D. Germline assignment: CDR1 GTSNPN and CDR2 SVGIG (reference sequence). The CDR3 sequence is 13 residues long. The V end was cut by 3 bases, the J end by 7 bases, with 12 bases between. DNA of the CDR3: TGTGCCTGGAGCGGAGGTTGGGCTGAAAAACTGTTTTTT. It translates to CAWSGGWAEKLFF. Together with reference TRBV30 and TRBJ1-4, the CDR3 gives the full variable domain: SQTIHQWPATLVQPVGSPLSLECTVEGTSNPNLYWYRQAAGRGLQLLFYSVGIGQISSEVPQNLSASRPQDRQFILSSKKLLLSDSGFYLCAWSGGWAEKLFFGSGTQLSVL.

The chain carries TRBV28 and TRBJ2-4, with a possible D match to TRBD2 (5 bases). V gave up 6 bases and J gave up 3 bases, with 12 bases separating them. Germline V CDR1 and CDR2: MDHEN, SYDVKM. The CDR3 is made up of 14 amino acids. CDR3: CASRGAVNKNIQYF. DNA of the CDR3: TGTGCCAGCAGGGGAGCAGTCAACAAAAACATTCAGTACTTC.